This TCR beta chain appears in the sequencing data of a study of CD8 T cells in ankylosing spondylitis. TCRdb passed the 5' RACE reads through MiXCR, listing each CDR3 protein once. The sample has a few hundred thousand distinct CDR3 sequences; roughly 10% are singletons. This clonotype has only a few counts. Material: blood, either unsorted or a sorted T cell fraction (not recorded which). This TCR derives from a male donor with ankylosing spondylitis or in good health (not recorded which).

The CDR3 region has the DNA TGCGCCAGCAGCCCCTCGTCGTCGACTAATGAAAAACTGTTTTTT. Protein sequence: CASSPSSSTNEKLFF. The chain uses TRBV5-1 and TRBJ1-4; D gene uncertain. Trimming stripped 4 bases from V and 2 bases from J, with 12 bases between. This CDR3 spans 15 amino acids. From germline, CDR1 is SGHRS and CDR2 YFSETQ.